A selection of T cell receptor beta chains follows, all from one sample in a study of blood T cell repertoires in COVID-19. Assay used: immunoSEQ multiplex PCR; TCRdb lists only in-frame clones, some missing. The sample gives around 65,000 clones, roughly 79% of which show up once; 16% is in the top ten. The source material was peripheral blood. The receptors stem from a man in his sixties with acute or convalescent COVID-19. The CDR3 runs from the conserved cysteine through the conserved F or W. Each record gives: CDR3 protein, V gene, J gene, D gene. The D gene is left open where the match is weak.

CDR3 protein: CASSSQGSRTYEQYF
V gene: TRBV5-4
J gene: TRBJ2-7
D gene: TRBD1

CDR3 protein: CASSPGTSPGVETQYF
V gene: TRBV6-2/TRBV6-3
J gene: TRBJ2-5
D gene: TRBD2

CDR3 protein: CASSLGTGGHQPQHF
V gene: TRBV7-2
J gene: TRBJ1-5
D gene: TRBD1

CDR3 protein: CASSGGRGETQYF
V gene: TRBV7-2
J gene: TRBJ2-5
D gene: TRBD2

CDR3 protein: CASGLAPSSYEQYF
V gene: TRBV5-1
J gene: TRBJ2-7
D gene: TRBD2

CDR3 protein: CASSSSGQGYTGELFF
V gene: TRBV5-1
J gene: TRBJ2-2
D gene: TRBD1

CDR3 protein: CASSQANRGGSTDTQYF
V gene: TRBV4-1
J gene: TRBJ2-3
D gene: -

CDR3 protein: CASSLATASLSNWQYF
V gene: TRBV7-2
J gene: TRBJ2-7
D gene: -

CDR3 protein: CASRRTVTNTGELFF
V gene: TRBV2
J gene: TRBJ2-2
D gene: -

CDR3 protein: CASSYNRGPLVLTF
V gene: TRBV3-1/TRBV3-2
J gene: TRBJ2-6
D gene: TRBD1

CDR3 protein: CASSQPDRGQRNQPQHF
V gene: TRBV3-1/TRBV3-2
J gene: TRBJ1-5
D gene: TRBD1

CDR3 protein: CASSPGTGQNGYTF
V gene: TRBV5-1
J gene: TRBJ1-2
D gene: TRBD1

CDR3 protein: CSAVRGADYGYTF
V gene: TRBV29-1
J gene: TRBJ1-2
D gene: -

CDR3 protein: CASSCREQYF
V gene: TRBV27
J gene: TRBJ2-7
D gene: -

CDR3 protein: CASSPLGTENYGYTF
V gene: TRBV2
J gene: TRBJ1-2
D gene: TRBD1

CDR3 protein: CASSGNRGNQPQHF
V gene: TRBV2
J gene: TRBJ1-5
D gene: -

CDR3 protein: CASSLDGTGAEWGSYEQYF
V gene: TRBV5-6
J gene: TRBJ2-7
D gene: TRBD1

CDR3 protein: CASSLEQGDSAFF
V gene: TRBV7-9
J gene: TRBJ1-1
D gene: TRBD1

CDR3 protein: CASGGTGELFF
V gene: TRBV7-2
J gene: TRBJ2-2
D gene: -

CDR3 protein: CASSELPAGDTQYF
V gene: TRBV6-1
J gene: TRBJ2-3
D gene: -

CDR3 protein: CASSLTGGNTEAFF
V gene: TRBV11-3
J gene: TRBJ1-1
D gene: TRBD1

CDR3 protein: CASSPSGLRGTQYF
V gene: TRBV25-1
J gene: TRBJ2-5
D gene: TRBD2

CDR3 protein: CASSPTGRTEAFF
V gene: TRBV2
J gene: TRBJ1-1
D gene: -

CDR3 protein: CASSSDSGLLYNEQFF
V gene: TRBV7-8
J gene: TRBJ2-1
D gene: -

CDR3 protein: CASSDWGQGLNTEAFF
V gene: TRBV10-2
J gene: TRBJ1-1
D gene: -

CDR3 protein: CASSSYYEQYF
V gene: TRBV7-9
J gene: TRBJ2-7
D gene: -

CDR3 protein: CASSGHSNQPQHF
V gene: TRBV6-5
J gene: TRBJ1-5
D gene: -

CDR3 protein: CASSYSGGGPNEQFF
V gene: TRBV6-5
J gene: TRBJ2-1
D gene: TRBD2

CDR3 protein: CASSEKLENTGELFF
V gene: TRBV10-1
J gene: TRBJ2-2
D gene: -

CDR3 protein: CASSLEGATVNDGYTF
V gene: TRBV11-2
J gene: TRBJ1-2
D gene: -